Described below is a single TCR beta chain sequence and its context. In the source study's methods: Amplification with reference gene primers provided the estimates of nucleated cell counts. Sequenced by immunoSEQ multiplex PCR; TCRdb stores in-frame clones only, minus some. V, J and clone size are taken as reported in that table, and D and trimming were inferred from the DNA itself. The sample contains roughly 230,000 clones, around 81% of which appear only once. The data originate from a study of blood T cell repertoires in COVID-19. Study-level background: The study drew acute and convalescent COVID-19 samples from the United States, Italy and Spain. PBMCs, B-cell-depleted T cells, or T cells were the source of the cDNA or gDNA that made up the material.

The receptor's source is a man aged 50 or older with active or convalescent COVID-19. Sample: peripheral blood.

The CDR3 DNA sequence: TGTGCCAGCAGCGATCGGGTCTCTAGCACAGATACGCAGTATTTT. Its protein product is CASSDRVSSTDTQYF. This chain uses TRBV9 with TRBJ2-3; D gene uncertain. This CDR3 has 15 amino acids. CDR1 is SGDLS and CDR2 is YYNGEE in the germline V gene. Trimming took off 3 bases at V and 0 bases at J, with 11 bases between the two ends. The full variable domain, with the rest looked up from reference TRBV9 and TRBJ2-3, is DSGVTQTPKHLITATGQRVTLRCSPRSGDLSVYWYQQSLDQGLQFLIQYYNGEERAKGNILERFSAQQFPDLHSELNLSSLELGDSALYFCASSDRVSSTDTQYFGPGTRLTVL.